These 29 T cell receptor beta chains came from one sample sequenced in a study of shared T cell receptors in the human thymus. The method was immunoSEQ multiplex PCR; TCRdb's version includes in-frame clones alone and lacks a portion of them. The data hold 650,000 to 950,000 clones, with over 75% observed a single time. The same data also went into a second study, on human thymus T cells.

The sample consisted of thymocytes. Receptors originate from a girl less than two years old with a congenital heart defect.

The genes are TRBV5-1 and TRBJ1-6; possibly TRBD1 for D (6 bases). The CDR3 has 15 amino acids. Trimming removed 5 bases from V and 8 bases from J, with 17 bases in between. Germline loops: CDR1 SGHRS, CDR2 YFSETQ. In DNA form, the CDR3 reads TGCGCCAGCAGACCACAGGGCGGACCGCATTCACCCCTCCACTTT. Residues: CASRPQGGPHSPLHF.

The DNA for the CDR3 is TGTGCCACCAGCAGAGACGGAAACCGGGACTTAAAGGTATCTGGCTACACCTTC. It specifies CATSRDGNRDLKVSGYTF. This chain uses TRBV15 with TRBJ1-2; possible D gene TRBD1, 5 bases. Between the trimmed V and J ends, which lost 0 bases and 7 bases, there was a span of 24 bases. The germline V gene has CDR1 LNHNV and CDR2 YYDKDF (reference sequence). This CDR3 is built from 18 residues.

This clone was counted once. The chain combines TRBV6-1 with TRBJ2-5; the D gene is possibly TRBD1 (6 bases). V lost 6 bases to trimming and J lost 2 bases, with 13 bases between them. Germline loops: CDR1 MNHNS, CDR2 SASEGT. This CDR3 has 14 amino acids. CDR3 coding DNA: TGTGCCAGCAGAAGACAGGAGACACAAGAGACCCAGTACTTC. Translating gives CASRRQETQETQYF.

The V gene is TRBV5-1, the J gene TRBJ2-3; D gene ambiguous. V was shortened by 0 bases and J by 3 bases, with 17 bases between the two germline ends. Looked up from germline, CDR1 is SGHRS and CDR2 is YFSETQ. This CDR3 has 17 residues. DNA for the CDR3: TGCGCCAGCAGCTTGGATTCCGAGGATTTTGGAACAGATACGCAGTATTTT. Residues: CASSLDSEDFGTDTQYF.

The V gene is TRBV5-1, the J gene TRBJ2-1; 15 bases align to TRBD2. V shed 4 bases, J shed 0 bases, and the junction held 8 bases outside the gene matches. The germline V gene has CDR1 SGHRS and CDR2 YFSETQ. The CDR3 spans 19 residues. The CDR3 here is CASSPGTSGGPNSYNEQFF. The CDR3 region has the DNA TGCGCCAGCAGCCCCGGGACTAGCGGGGGGCCAAACTCCTACAATGAGCAGTTCTTC.

This clone has more than one count but fewer than ten. This chain uses TRBV5-1 with TRBJ2-3; TRBD2 aligns across 14 bases. This CDR3 has 17 residues. Germline-derived CDR1 and CDR2 are SGHRS and YFSETQ. With 6 bases clipped from V and 3 bases from J, the junction kept 9 bases outside the gene matches. The CDR3, as DNA: TGCGCCAGCACCCCTCGGACTAGCGGGGGGCGAACAGATACGCAGTATTTT. Amino acids: CASTPRTSGGRTDTQYF.

A word on this clone: Additional DNA sequences in this sample encode the identical CDR3. The DNA of the CDR3 is TGTGCCAGCAGCTTAGAGGCTAGCGGGGATCAAGAGACCCAGTACTTC. Amino acids: CASSLEASGDQETQYF. The J gene is TRBJ2-5, the V gene TRBV7-9; 9 positions match TRBD2. This CDR3 has 16 amino acids. V gave up 1 base and J gave up 2 bases; unmatched junction bases: 5. Germline V CDR1 and CDR2: SEHNR, FQNEAQ (reference sequence). Drawing the rest from reference TRBV7-9 and TRBJ2-5, the complete variable domain is DTGVSQNPRHKITKRGQNVTFRCDPISEHNRLYWYRQTLGQGPEFLTYFQNEAQLEKSRLLSDRFSAERPKGSFSTLEIQRTEQGDSAMYLCASSLEASGDQETQYFGPGTRLLVL.

CDR3 protein: CASRMGGSTGELFF. The CDR3 bases are TGTGCCAGCAGGATGGGGGGAAGCACCGGGGAGCTGTTTTTT. V is TRBV2 and J is TRBJ2-2; maybe TRBD2 (6 bases). Germline CDR1 is SNHLY and CDR2 is FYNNEI. CDR3 length: 14 amino acids. V shed 6 bases and J shed 4 bases, with 12 bases lying between them.

The chain carries TRBV7-9 and TRBJ1-1, with D unresolved. Germline lookup yields CDR1 SEHNR and CDR2 FQNEAQ (reference sequence). Trimming left V 10 bases short and J 3 bases short, with 15 bases between. This CDR3 region has 13 residues. The chain's CDR3 is CAIRPGAHTEAFF. The CDR3 region has the DNA TGTGCCATCCGACCAGGCGCCCACACTGAAGCTTTCTTT.

This rearrangement joins TRBV7-8 to TRBJ2-2; TRBD2 is a possible D gene (6 bases). This CDR3 has 18 residues. CDR1 is SGHVS and CDR2 is FQNEAQ in the germline V gene. Deletions cut 3 bases from V and 0 bases from J, with 17 bases between. DNA of the CDR3: TGTGCCAGCAGCTTGGGGGGTAGGAGGGGCACGAACACCGGGGAGCTGTTTTTT. The encoded protein is CASSLGGRRGTNTGELFF.

V gene TRBV5-1 combines with J gene TRBJ2-3, with 9 bases lining up with TRBD2. J lost 5 bases, V lost 4 bases, and 11 bases had no gene match. The germline V gene encodes CDR1 SGHRS and CDR2 YFSETQ. CDR3 length equals 16 residues. In DNA form, the CDR3 reads TGCGCCAGCAGCGGGGATAGCGGGGGAGTCGAAGATACGCAGTATTTT. Its translation is CASSGDSGGVEDTQYF.

This sequence joins TRBV4-1 and TRBJ1-5; D is uncertain. The CDR3 has 15 amino acids. The V gene's germline CDR1 is MGHRA and CDR2 YSYEKL. Deletions cut 0 bases from V and 11 bases from J, with 17 bases between. The CDR3 DNA sequence: TGCGCCAGCAGCCAAGAGGAGGATCCAGCAGGAACCCAGCATTTT. Encoded protein: CASSQEEDPAGTQHF.

The chain is built from TRBV6-6 and TRBJ2-1; unclear D gene. V lost 6 bases and J lost 13, with 19 bases in between. This CDR3 is built from 13 residues. Germline CDR1 MNHNY, CDR2 SVGAGI (reference sequence). The CDR3 protein is CASRIPQASSQFF. The DNA for the CDR3 is TGTGCCAGCAGGATTCCGCAGGCCTCTTCCCAGTTCTTC.

The rearrangement uses TRBV10-3 and TRBJ1-2; D uncertain. CDR1 ENHRY and CDR2 SYGVKD come from the germline V gene. The CDR3 is made up of 15 amino acids. V was clipped by 8 bases and J by 3 bases, with 19 bases between them. The CDR3 loop reads CAIGRAAPSYYGYTF. DNA of the CDR3: TGTGCCATCGGCCGCGCAGCGCCATCCTACTATGGCTACACCTTC.

This clone was recorded once. V usage is TRBV6-1 and J usage is TRBJ2-2, with 11 positions matching TRBD2. This CDR3 contains 20 residues. Trimming at V came to 2 bases and at J to 0 bases, leaving 11 bases not matched to a gene. The V gene's germline CDR1 is MNHNS and CDR2 SASEGT. The chain's CDR3 is CASSERVASGGFANTGELFF. DNA for the CDR3: TGTGCCAGCAGTGAAAGAGTGGCTAGCGGGGGGTTCGCGAACACCGGGGAGCTGTTTTTT.

This sequence joins TRBV7-9 and TRBJ1-2; no definite D call. CDR1 is SEHNR and CDR2 is FQNEAQ in the germline V gene (reference sequence). Trimming cost V 1 base and J 0 bases, with 9 bases left between them. The CDR3 is 15 residues long. This CDR3 reads CASSLEQVSNYGYTF. CDR3 coding DNA: TGTGCCAGCAGCTTAGAGCAGGTTTCTAACTATGGCTACACCTTC.

The chain combines TRBV5-1 with TRBJ2-5; the D gene is possibly TRBD1 (6 bases). Germline CDR1 and CDR2: SGHRS and YFSETQ. This CDR3 has 14 residues. Trimming removed 3 bases at V and 11 bases at J, with 20 bases between. The CDR3 region has the DNA TGCGCCAGCAGCTCCACAGGGCAGGGCAGTGAGCAGTACTTC. Translating gives CASSSTGQGSEQYF. Variable domain in full (rest from reference TRBV5-1 and TRBJ2-5): KAGVTQTPRYLIKTRGQQVTLSCSPISGHRSVSWYQQTPGQGLQFLFEYFSETQRNKGNFPGRFSGRQFSNSRSEMNVSTLELGDSALYLCASSSTGQGSEQYFGPGTRLLVL.

V usage is TRBV20-1 and J usage is TRBJ1-5; D gene uncertain. Germline-derived CDR1 and CDR2 are DFQATT and SNEGSKA (reference sequence). The V end was cut by 5 bases, the J end by 11 bases, with 10 bases between. The CDR3 extends over 10 amino acids. The CDR3 region is CSAGFGAQHF. For the CDR3, the DNA is TGCAGTGCTGGATTCGGGGCCCAGCATTTT.

This clone was seen just once. The chain is built from TRBV6-1 and TRBJ2-1; 8 bases agree with TRBD1. V was clipped by 10 bases and J by 10 bases; unmatched bases: 9. There are 12 residues in the CDR3. Germline V gene sequence: CDR1 MNHNS, CDR2 SASEGT. CDR3 sequence: CATSDRAREQFF. DNA for the CDR3: TGTGCCACGTCGGACAGGGCCAGAGAGCAGTTCTTC.

The chain links TRBV28 to TRBJ1-2; 7 positions agree with TRBD1. The V and J ends lost 3 bases and 0 bases, in that order; junction bases with no gene match: 7. This CDR3 contains 16 residues. Per the germline V gene, CDR1 is MDHEN and CDR2 is SYDVKM. The CDR3: CASSFDRAPPNYGYTF. CDR3 bases: TGTGCCAGCAGTTTTGACAGGGCACCACCTAACTATGGCTACACCTTC.

This chain connects TRBV5-1 to TRBJ1-1; a possible D gene is TRBD1 (6 bases). The germline gives CDR1 SGHRS, CDR2 YFSETQ. The CDR3 contains 17 residues. V gave up 0 bases and J gave up 1 base, with 16 bases separating them. CDR3 in amino acids: CASSLEWQDRGNTEAFF. CDR3 DNA sequence: TGCGCCAGCAGCTTGGAGTGGCAGGACAGAGGGAACACTGAAGCTTTCTTT. Variable domain in full (rest from reference TRBV5-1 and TRBJ1-1): KAGVTQTPRYLIKTRGQQVTLSCSPISGHRSVSWYQQTPGQGLQFLFEYFSETQRNKGNFPGRFSGRQFSNSRSEMNVSTLELGDSALYLCASSLEWQDRGNTEAFFGQGTRLTVV.

The chain couples TRBV7-2 to TRBJ2-2; 16 nucleotides align to TRBD2. The CDR3 has 18 amino acids. Looked up from germline, CDR1 is SGHTA and CDR2 is FQGNSA. Trimming cost V 5 bases and J 1 base; bases outside gene matches: 4. Written as DNA, the CDR3 is TGTGCCAGCAGCCCGGGACTAGCGGGGGGGCGGAACACCGGGGAGCTGTTTTTT. Translation: CASSPGLAGGRNTGELFF.

This rearrangement joins TRBV5-4 to TRBJ2-7, with 10 positions matching TRBD1. The J segment lost 6 bases and the V segment lost 4 bases, leaving 7 bases of the junction unmatched. CDR3 length: 14 residues. CDR1 is SGHNT, CDR2 YYREEE, per germline (reference sequence). The CDR3 DNA reads as TGTGCCAGCAGCCCGGGGGACAGGGGAACCGAGCAGTACTTC. Translated: CASSPGDRGTEQYF.

The chain joins TRBV6-1 to TRBJ2-3; 9 bases agree with TRBD1. The germline gives CDR1 MNHNS, CDR2 SASEGT. V dropped 0 bases and J dropped 6; count of bases not matched to a gene: 4. This CDR3 has 15 amino acids. The CDR3 sequence is CASSEARQGVDTQYF. In DNA, the CDR3 is TGTGCCAGCAGTGAAGCGCGACAGGGGGTGGATACGCAGTATTTT.

The chain uses TRBV7-9 and TRBJ1-2; a weak D match, TRBD1 (5 bases). CDR3 length equals 14 residues. Trimming removed 3 bases at V and 4 bases at J, with 12 bases between. Germline V lookup: CDR1 SEHNR, CDR2 FQNEAQ (reference sequence). The CDR3 loop reads CASSLARGAYGYTF. CDR3 nucleotide sequence: TGTGCCAGCAGCTTGGCGCGCGGGGCCTATGGCTACACCTTC.

This clone was observed a few times. The chain joins TRBV20-1 to TRBJ2-3; unclear D gene. The CDR3 has 11 amino acids. CDR1 and CDR2 from the germline V gene are DFQATT and SNEGSKA (reference sequence). The DNA for the CDR3 is TGCAGCCCTGCGATCGGTGATACGCAGTATTTT. Amino acid sequence: CSPAIGDTQYF.

V usage is TRBV4-1 and J usage is TRBJ1-2, with D tentatively TRBD1 (6 bases). The germline gives CDR1 MGHRA, CDR2 YSYEKL. The V gene lost 1 base and the J gene lost 7 bases, with 16 bases spanning the gap. The CDR3 totals 15 residues. CDR3 sequence reads: CASSQGEGSGAGYTF. As DNA, the CDR3 is TGCGCCAGCAGCCAAGGGGAGGGTTCGGGGGCTGGCTACACCTTC.

The chain couples TRBV27 to TRBJ2-5; the D is unclear. The V gene's germline CDR1 is MNHEY and CDR2 SMNVEV (reference sequence). CDR3 size: 14 residues. V gave up 2 bases and J gave up 1 base, with 8 bases separating them. DNA of the CDR3: TGTGCCAGCAGTTTAGGTGGCCCCCAAGAGACCCAGTACTTC. Translating it yields CASSLGGPQETQYF.

The chain has TRBV27 and TRBJ2-7; weak D call: TRBD1 (5 bases). The CDR3 is made up of 13 amino acids. Germline V gene lookup returns CDR1 MNHEY and CDR2 SMNVEV (reference sequence). The V and J ends lost 8 bases and 3 bases respectively, with 14 bases between them. The CDR3 protein is CASGRIRDYEQYF. CDR3 sequence (DNA): TGTGCCAGCGGTAGGATCAGGGACTACGAGCAGTACTTC.